This T cell receptor (beta chain) was recorded in a study of T-cell reconstitution after alpha-beta-depleted transplantation in children. The CDR3 is made up of 12 amino acids. Germline lookup yields CDR1 MNHEY and CDR2 SMNVEV (reference sequence). V was clipped by 8 bases and J by 5 bases; unmatched bases: 3. Preparing the TCRbeta library involved the use of unique molecular identifiers. Using its own MiXCR run on the PCR reads, TCRdb lists one record per CDR3 protein. The table has over 400,000 distinct CDR3 sequences, approximately 41% seen once. The specimen comprised PBMCs, sampled before TCRalphabeta/CD19-depleted stem cell transplant. The chain couples TRBV27 to TRBJ2-5, with 9 bases that match TRBD2. The clonotype comes from a girl aged 2 to 9 with aplastic anemia, due to receive a stem cell transplant. CDR3 residues: CASGGRVETQYF. CDR3 in DNA: TGTGCCAGCGGCGGGAGGGTGGAGACCCAGTACTTC.